Following are 32 T cell receptor beta chains from one sample sequenced in a study of blood T cell repertoires in COVID-19. Assay used: immunoSEQ multiplex PCR; TCRdb lists only in-frame clones, some missing. The sample has fewer than 100,000 clones, roughly 77% seen once. The sequenced sample consisted of peripheral blood. These receptor sequences come from a human donor in a cohort sampled during active COVID-19.

The J gene is TRBJ2-2, the V gene TRBV7-6; 10 bases align to TRBD2. This CDR3 has 17 residues. Germline V lookup: CDR1 SGHVS, CDR2 FNYEAQ. The V segment lost 2 bases and the J segment 3 bases; nucleotides outside the gene matches: 6. This chain's CDR3 is CASSLTSGIGDTGELFF. The CDR3 region has the DNA TGTGCCAGCAGCTTAACTAGCGGGATAGGTGACACCGGGGAGCTGTTTTTT.

V is TRBV18 and J is TRBJ2-7; 13 nucleotides match TRBD2. V lost 4 bases to trimming and J lost 0 bases; unmatched junction nucleotides: 12. This CDR3 comprises 19 residues. The germline CDR1 and CDR2 sequences are KGHSH and LQKENI. For the CDR3, the DNA is TGTGCCAGCTCACAGTTCTTACTAGCGGGAGGGGGTACCTCCTACGAGCAGTACTTC. Translated: CASSQFLLAGGGTSYEQYF.

The chain is built from TRBV6-2 or TRBV6-3 and TRBJ2-7; D call uncertain. The V gene lost 5 bases and the J gene lost 6 bases, with 17 bases spanning the gap. The CDR3 spans 14 residues. Germline loops: CDR1 MNHEY, CDR2 SVGEGT. The CDR3 bases are TGTGCCAGCAGTACCCCGGAACAGACCTTCGAGCAGTACTTC. Translated: CASSTPEQTFEQYF.

V and J are TRBV4-2 and TRBJ1-4; TRBD1 matches 7 bases. This CDR3 contains 18 residues. The germline V gene has CDR1 LGHNA and CDR2 YNFKEQ. Trimming cost V 0 bases and J 6 bases; bases outside gene matches: 13. This CDR3 is CASSQDEGSGTEDEKLFF. In DNA form, the CDR3 reads TGTGCCAGCAGCCAAGATGAAGGCTCAGGGACAGAGGATGAAAAACTGTTTTTT.

This clone showed up just once. The rearrangement links TRBV9 to TRBJ2-1; 10 bases agree with TRBD2. The CDR3 sequence is 17 residues long. Germline CDR1 and CDR2: SGDLS and YYNGEE. The junction had 8 bases not matched to a gene; V was cut back by 3 bases and J by 2 bases. In nucleotides, the CDR3 is TGTGCCAGCAGCGGAAGTAGCGGGAGGTTGACCTACAATGAGCAGTTCTTC. This translates into CASSGSSGRLTYNEQFF.

This sequence joins TRBV6-4 and TRBJ1-2, with TRBD1 as a possible D gene (6 bases). Trimming shortened V by 11 bases and J by 5 bases, and 21 bases separated the two germline ends. There are 14 residues in the CDR3. In germline, CDR1 is MRHNA, CDR2 SNTAGT. The CDR3 bases are TGTGCCGCCAGGGGCCCCGTGCACAGTTATGGCTACACCTTC. Protein: CAARGPVHSYGYTF.

V usage is TRBV7-3 and J usage is TRBJ2-1; 7 nucleotides match TRBD2. Germline values: CDR1 SGHTA, CDR2 FQGTGA. This CDR3 comprises 15 residues. With V trimmed by 3 bases and J by 4 bases, 6 bases remained unmatched. The CDR3 nucleotides are TGTGCCAGCAGCTTCTCGGGAGCGGGATACAATGAGCAGTTCTTC. This translates into CASSFSGAGYNEQFF.

The rearrangement joins TRBV4-3 to TRBJ2-7, with a tentative D call TRBD1 (5 bases). CDR1 and CDR2 from the germline V gene are LGHNA and YSLEER. V was shortened by 2 bases and J by 6 bases, with 11 bases between the two germline ends. The CDR3 has 13 amino acids. DNA for the CDR3: TGCGCCAGCAGCCAATCAGGGATGGGCGAGCAGTACTTC. This encodes CASSQSGMGEQYF.

This rearrangement joins TRBV5-6 to TRBJ1-4, with a tentative D call TRBD1 (6 bases). The CDR3 runs 16 residues. The V end lost 5 bases, the J end lost 0 bases, and 14 bases lay between the germline ends. Germline V gives CDR1 SGHDT, CDR2 YYEEEE. The DNA for the CDR3 is TGTGCCAGCAGTCCACAGGGATACGCAACTAATGAAAAACTGTTTTTT. Translated, it gives CASSPQGYATNEKLFF.

This chain joins TRBV13 and TRBJ2-3; no reliable D call. Trimming took 2 bases from V and 6 from J, leaving 6 bases between them. CDR1 and CDR2 from the germline V gene are PRHDT and FYEKMQ (reference sequence). The length of the CDR3 is 12 residues. This CDR3 is CASSLLPDTQYF. DNA for the CDR3: TGTGCCAGCAGCTTACTTCCGGATACGCAGTATTTT.

The chain uses TRBV5-1 and TRBJ2-3; a weak D match, TRBD2 (5 bases). This CDR3 has 16 residues. Germline V gives CDR1 SGHRS, CDR2 YFSETQ. Deletions cut 0 bases from V and 5 bases from J, with 16 bases between. CDR3 sequence: CASSLVYSQRIDTQYF. DNA for the CDR3: TGCGCCAGCAGCTTGGTTTACAGCCAGCGGATAGATACGCAGTATTTT.

There are many counts of this clone. This chain connects TRBV5-1 to TRBJ2-7, with 13 bases matching TRBD2. The junction had 2 bases not matched to a gene; V was cut back by 4 bases and J by 1 base. There are 15 residues in the CDR3. Germline CDR1 is SGHRS and CDR2 is YFSETQ. Here the CDR3 reads CASSQGLAGSYEQYF. DNA of the CDR3: TGCGCCAGCAGCCAGGGACTAGCGGGGTCCTACGAGCAGTACTTC. Supplemented by reference TRBV5-1 and TRBJ2-7, the full variable domain reads KAGVTQTPRYLIKTRGQQVTLSCSPISGHRSVSWYQQTPGQGLQFLFEYFSETQRNKGNFPGRFSGRQFSNSRSEMNVSTLELGDSALYLCASSQGLAGSYEQYFGPGTRLTVT.

The chain employs TRBV30 and TRBJ2-5; TRBD2 is a possible D gene (6 bases). Germline V lookup: CDR1 GTSNPN, CDR2 SVGIG (reference sequence). The V gene lost 3 bases and the J gene lost 1 base, with 9 bases spanning the gap. The CDR3 consists of 13 residues. The CDR3 is CAWSGAGQETQYF. The CDR3 nucleotides are TGTGCCTGGAGCGGAGCGGGCCAAGAGACCCAGTACTTC.

This clone has a single count. The chain combines TRBV6-5 with TRBJ2-5; a weak D match, TRBD1 (5 bases). The CDR3 extends over 14 amino acids. Looked up from germline, CDR1 is MNHEY and CDR2 is SVGAGI. The V end lost 6 bases, the J end lost 0 bases, and 11 bases lay between the germline ends. The DNA of the CDR3 is TGTGCCAGCAGGGACACTGGGTACCAAGAGACCCAGTACTTC. Translated: CASRDTGYQETQYF.

This chain connects TRBV28 to TRBJ2-7; D possibly corresponds to TRBD1 (5 bases). The length of the CDR3 is 13 residues. Germline loops: CDR1 MDHEN, CDR2 SYDVKM. V gave up 6 bases and J gave up 2 bases, with 11 bases separating them. DNA for the CDR3: TGTGCCAGCAGGACAGCCGGTCCCTACGAGCAGTACTTC. This encodes CASRTAGPYEQYF.

The chain couples TRBV5-1 to TRBJ2-7, with TRBD1 as a possible D gene (6 bases). With 4 bases removed from V and 4 bases from J, the gap between germline ends came to 15 bases. This CDR3 has 14 amino acids. CDR1 and CDR2 from the germline V gene are SGHRS and YFSETQ. In DNA, the CDR3 is TGCGCCAGCAGCCAACAGGGAGAAGGTTACGAGCAGTACTTC. Its protein is CASSQQGEGYEQYF.

Only a few counts were recorded for this clone. This chain joins TRBV19 and TRBJ1-5; 8 bases match TRBD1. The CDR3 contains 15 residues. Germline lookup yields CDR1 LNHDA and CDR2 SQIVND (reference sequence). The trim removed 6 bases at V and 6 bases at J, leaving 10 bases unmatched. CDR3 in amino acids: CASRDGQGRGQPQHF. CDR3 coding DNA: TGTGCCAGTAGGGACGGACAGGGAAGGGGTCAGCCCCAGCATTTT.

The rearrangement joins TRBV20-1 to TRBJ2-1, with 9 bases lining up with TRBD2. Germline values: CDR1 DFQATT, CDR2 SNEGSKA (reference sequence). The J segment lost 2 bases and the V segment lost 3 bases, leaving 11 bases of the junction unmatched. The CDR3 runs 17 residues. In DNA form, the CDR3 reads TGCAGTGCTAGTCCCCGGTGGCGGGAGGGCCCCTACAATGAGCAGTTCTTC. Its protein product is CSASPRWREGPYNEQFF.

The rearrangement joins TRBV10-3 to TRBJ2-1; perhaps TRBD2 as D (6 bases). The CDR3 is made up of 12 amino acids. Per the germline V gene, CDR1 is ENHRY and CDR2 is SYGVKD. V shed 4 bases and J shed 9 bases, with 10 bases lying between them. The CDR3 here is CAISGDFGEQFF. For the CDR3, the DNA is TGTGCCATCAGTGGGGACTTTGGTGAGCAGTTCTTC.

This chain links TRBV29-1 with TRBJ2-1; 9 positions agree with TRBD2. Germline V gene lookup returns CDR1 SQVTM and CDR2 ANQGSEA. V lost 6 bases to trimming and J lost 4 bases; unmatched junction nucleotides: 4. This CDR3 has 13 residues. The CDR3 DNA is TGCAGCGTCGGGACTAGCCGATACAATGAGCAGTTCTTC. Protein sequence: CSVGTSRYNEQFF.

The chain combines TRBV5-4 with TRBJ1-1; maybe TRBD1 (5 bases). The CDR3 contains 13 residues. Germline V lookup: CDR1 SGHNT, CDR2 YYREEE (reference sequence). With 4 bases removed from V and 7 bases from J, the gap between germline ends came to 14 bases. The CDR3 DNA sequence: TGTGCCAGCAGCACCGGACATCGGAATGAAGCTTTCTTT. Translating it yields CASSTGHRNEAFF.

Worth noting for this clone: Other DNA sequences in the sample encode the same CDR3. CDR3 coding DNA: TGTGCCAGCAGTGAATATGGGGGGGAGGGCACTGAAGCTTTCTTT. Amino acids: CASSEYGGEGTEAFF. The chain employs TRBV25-1 and TRBJ1-1, with D possibly matching TRBD1 (5 bases). CDR3 length: 15 amino acids. V was cut by 0 bases and J by 4 bases, with 12 bases left in between. Per germline, CDR1 MGHDK and CDR2 SYGVNS. Full variable domain (outside the CDR3, taken from reference TRBV25-1 and TRBJ1-1): EADIYQTPRYLVIGTGKKITLECSQTMGHDKMYWYQQDPGMELHLIHYSYGVNSTEKGDLSSESTVSRIRTEHFPLTLESARPSHTSQYLCASSEYGGEGTEAFFGQGTRLTVV.

The chain links TRBV28 to TRBJ2-2; D not certain. The CDR3 totals 11 residues. Trimming pared 6 bases from V and 7 bases from J, leaving 6 bases between. Germline V gives CDR1 MDHEN, CDR2 SYDVKM. CDR3 protein: CASSIHGELFF. The CDR3 DNA sequence: TGTGCCAGCAGCATCCACGGGGAGCTGTTTTTT.

This clone has just one count. The genes are TRBV7-9 and TRBJ2-3; 12 bases agree with TRBD2. V shed 5 bases, J shed 2 bases, and the junction held 5 bases outside the gene matches. CDR3 length: 16 amino acids. CDR1 SEHNR and CDR2 FQNEAQ come from the germline V gene (reference sequence). The CDR3 loop is CASSQLAGGYTDTQYF. CDR3 sequence (DNA): TGTGCCAGCAGCCAACTAGCGGGAGGTTACACAGATACGCAGTATTTT.

V and J are TRBV5-1 and TRBJ2-3; 7 nucleotides match TRBD2. Germline V gene sequence: CDR1 SGHRS, CDR2 YFSETQ. The ends lost 0 bases at V and 3 bases at J; junction bases unmatched: 4. The CDR3 is 15 amino acids. The CDR3 bases are TGCGCCAGCAGCTTGGTGAGGGAGGGGACAGATACGCAGTATTTT. Protein sequence: CASSLVREGTDTQYF.

J is TRBJ1-1 and V is TRBV6-5; a weak D match, TRBD1 (5 bases). The CDR3 contains 14 residues. The V and J ends lost 4 bases and 2 bases respectively, with 11 bases between them. The germline V gene has CDR1 MNHEY and CDR2 SVGAGI. This chain's CDR3 is CASSSQTANTEAFF. CDR3 in DNA: TGTGCCAGCAGTTCCCAGACAGCAAACACTGAAGCTTTCTTT.

The rearrangement joins TRBV3-1 (or the pseudogene TRBV3-2) to TRBJ2-7, with 7 bases matching TRBD2. The CDR3 runs to 16 residues. The germline V gene encodes CDR1 LGHDT and CDR2 YNNKEL (reference sequence). V shed 1 base and J 6 bases; nucleotides not matched to a gene: 12. The CDR3, as DNA: TGTGCCAGCAGCCAAGGTGGAGCGGGACTCCTTCGCGAGCAGTACTTC. It codes for CASSQGGAGLLREQYF.

This clone appeared a few times. This chain connects TRBV15 to TRBJ2-2; D ambiguous. V was trimmed by 3 bases and J by 7 bases, leaving 9 bases between them. The CDR3 runs 13 residues. Germline CDR1 reads LNHNV; CDR2 reads YYDKDF (reference sequence). The CDR3 is CATSSRYDGELFF. CDR3 nucleotide sequence: TGTGCCACCAGCAGTCGCTACGACGGGGAGCTGTTTTTT.

The chain joins TRBV9 to TRBJ1-4, with D maybe TRBD1 (5 bases). The CDR3 totals 17 residues. The V gene's germline CDR1 is SGDLS and CDR2 YYNGEE. V gave up 4 bases and J gave up 1 base, with 17 bases separating them. The CDR3 here is CASSPRVGGGTNEKLFF. The CDR3 DNA is TGTGCCAGCAGCCCCCGAGTTGGGGGAGGAACTAATGAAAAACTGTTTTTT.

The chain recombines TRBV27 with TRBJ1-6; 7 bases are a match to TRBD1. The CDR3 sequence is 15 residues long. Trimming removed 4 bases from V and 9 bases from J; junction bases left unmatched: 9. Germline V lookup: CDR1 MNHEY, CDR2 SMNVEV (reference sequence). CDR3 sequence: CASSYTRQGSSPLHF. CDR3 sequence (DNA): TGTGCCAGCAGTTACACTAGACAGGGCAGTTCACCCCTCCACTTT.

This sequence joins TRBV7-2 and TRBJ2-7; tentatively, D is TRBD1 (6 bases). V shed 5 bases and J shed 7 bases, with 21 bases lying between them. CDR3 size: 15 residues. Germline CDR1 and CDR2: SGHTA and FQGNSA. The CDR3 sequence is CASSNTGYELGEQYF. DNA for the CDR3: TGTGCCAGCAGCAACACAGGGTACGAACTAGGGGAGCAGTACTTC. Based on the CDR3 plus reference TRBV7-2 and TRBJ2-7, the full variable domain is GAGVSQSPSNKVTEKGKDVELRCDPISGHTALYWYRQSLGQGLEFLIYFQGNSAPDKSGLPSDRFSAERTGGSVSTLTIQRTQQEDSAVYLCASSNTGYELGEQYFGPGTRLTVT.

The V and J genes are TRBV6-5 and TRBJ2-7; D may be TRBD2 (6 bases). The V end was cut by 0 bases, the J end by 2 bases, with 11 bases between. The CDR3 is made up of 15 amino acids. In germline, CDR1 is MNHEY, CDR2 SVGAGI. The CDR3 is CASSYSRGGTYEQYF. CDR3 DNA: TGTGCCAGCAGTTACTCGAGAGGCGGGACCTACGAGCAGTACTTC.